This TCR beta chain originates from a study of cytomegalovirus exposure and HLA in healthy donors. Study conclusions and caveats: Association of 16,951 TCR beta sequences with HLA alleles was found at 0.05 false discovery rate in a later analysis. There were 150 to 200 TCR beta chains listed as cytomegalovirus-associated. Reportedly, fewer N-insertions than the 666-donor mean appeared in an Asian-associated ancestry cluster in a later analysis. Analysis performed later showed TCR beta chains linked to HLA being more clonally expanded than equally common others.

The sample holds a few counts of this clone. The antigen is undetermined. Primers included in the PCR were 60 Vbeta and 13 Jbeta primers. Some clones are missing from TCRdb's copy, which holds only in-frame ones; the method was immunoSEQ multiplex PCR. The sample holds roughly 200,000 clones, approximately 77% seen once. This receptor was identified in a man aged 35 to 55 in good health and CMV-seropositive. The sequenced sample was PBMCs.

CDR3 region: CASSPGTGSEKLFF. The DNA for the CDR3 is TGTGCCAGCAGTCCAGGGACAGGGTCCGAAAAACTGTTTTTT. The chain combines TRBV28 with TRBJ1-4, with 9 bases aligning to TRBD1. CDR1 and CDR2 from the germline V gene are MDHEN and SYDVKM. Losses at the gene ends were 5 bases for V and 8 bases for J; bases not matched to a gene: 6. This CDR3 is 14 amino acids long.